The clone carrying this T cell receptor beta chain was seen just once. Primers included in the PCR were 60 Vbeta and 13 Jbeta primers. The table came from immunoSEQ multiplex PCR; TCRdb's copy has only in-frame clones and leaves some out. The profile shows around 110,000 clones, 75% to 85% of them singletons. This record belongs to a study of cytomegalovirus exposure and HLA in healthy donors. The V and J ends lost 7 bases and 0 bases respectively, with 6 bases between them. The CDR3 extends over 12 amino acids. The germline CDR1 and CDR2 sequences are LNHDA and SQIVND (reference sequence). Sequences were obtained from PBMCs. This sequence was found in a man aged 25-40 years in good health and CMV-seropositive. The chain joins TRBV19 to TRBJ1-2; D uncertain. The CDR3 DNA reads TGTGCCAGTAATACGGCTAACTATGGCTACACCTTC. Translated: CASNTANYGYTF.